The source of this T cell receptor (beta chain) is a study of T cell responses to AZD1222 COVID-19 vaccine. Study in general: Recipients boosted at about 4 weeks or about 12 weeks are pooled.

The germline V gene encodes CDR1 SEHNR and CDR2 FQNEAQ (reference sequence). V shed 4 bases, J shed 10 bases, and the junction held 12 bases outside the gene matches. The CDR3 runs to 14 residues. Produced via immunoSEQ multiplex PCR; TCRdb's table is partial and in-frame only. Seen here are 130,000 to 150,000 clones, approximately 89% observed once, and the top ten hold around 16%. This clonotype was sampled from an adult in good health. The sample in question was peripheral blood, obtained on day 0 of AZD1222 vaccination. The rearrangement uses TRBV7-9 and TRBJ1-1; 7 nucleotides agree with TRBD1. This chain's CDR3 is CASSSATGSLVAFF. Written as DNA, the CDR3 is TGTGCCAGCAGCTCCGCGACAGGGTCGTTGGTAGCTTTCTTT. Drawing the rest from reference TRBV7-9 and TRBJ1-1, the complete variable domain is DTGVSQNPRHKITKRGQNVTFRCDPISEHNRLYWYRQTLGQGPEFLTYFQNEAQLEKSRLLSDRFSAERPKGSFSTLEIQRTEQGDSAMYLCASSSATGSLVAFFGQGTRLTVV.